This T cell receptor (beta chain) is from a study of cytomegalovirus exposure and HLA in healthy donors. V was cut by 6 bases and J by 6 bases, with 8 bases left in between. Germline CDR1 is LNHDA and CDR2 is SQIVND (reference sequence). The CDR3 is 12 residues long. This clone was observed a few times. Data came from immunoSEQ multiplex PCR; TCRdb stores just in-frame clones and leaves some out. Of some 260,000 clones listed, roughly 84% are singletons. The sequencing input was PBMCs. This chain uses TRBV19 with TRBJ2-2; no definite D call. The receptor was derived from a man in his late teens or twenties in good health and CMV-seropositive. The CDR3 nucleotides are TGTGCCAGTAGCCCCGGTGCCGGGGAGCTGTTTTTT. Amino acid sequence: CASSPGAGELFF.